One and the same sample provided the 21 T cell receptor beta chains below, sequenced in a study of cytomegalovirus exposure and HLA in healthy donors. PCR employed 60 Vbeta and 13 Jbeta primers. Data came from immunoSEQ multiplex PCR; TCRdb stores just in-frame clones and leaves some out. The sample consists of about 110,000 clones, about 70% of them appearing once. Sequencing was carried out using PBMCs. The receptors come from a woman aged 45 to 65 in good health and CMV-seropositive.

The chain has TRBV30 and TRBJ2-7, with 7 bases aligning to TRBD1. V lost 6 bases and J lost 0; bases outside the gene matches: 11. Germline loops: CDR1 GTSNPN, CDR2 SVGIG (reference sequence). The CDR3 has 15 residues. The CDR3 is CACARQQGLSYEQYF. The CDR3 bases are TGTGCCTGTGCCAGGCAACAGGGGCTCTCCTACGAGCAGTACTTC. Complete variable domain (other parts from reference TRBV30 and TRBJ2-7): SQTIHQWPATLVQPVGSPLSLECTVEGTSNPNLYWYRQAAGRGLQLLFYSVGIGQISSEVPQNLSASRPQDRQFILSSKKLLLSDSGFYLCACARQQGLSYEQYFGPGTRLTVT.

Here the CDR3 DNA reads TGTGCCAGCAGCTTAGCGCAGCTAGCGGGGGGTTCGCCCCAAGAGACCCAGTACTTC. It translates to CASSLAQLAGGSPQETQYF. This chain uses TRBV7-9 with TRBJ2-5; 11 bases are a match to TRBD2. CDR3 length: 19 amino acids. Germline CDR1 and CDR2: SEHNR and FQNEAQ (reference sequence). The V and J ends lost 0 bases and 1 base, in that order; junction bases with no gene match: 10.

The rearrangement uses TRBV30 and TRBJ1-1; tentative D call: TRBD1 (5 bases). The CDR3 contains 17 residues. Looked up from germline, CDR1 is GTSNPN and CDR2 is SVGIG (reference sequence). Trimming shortened V by 4 bases and J by 3 bases, and 24 bases separated the two germline ends. DNA for the CDR3: TGTGCCTGGAACAATCTAATCAGGGTTGGTGTTCACACTGAAGCTTTCTTT. Its protein product is CAWNNLIRVGVHTEAFF.

This clone was counted a few times. J is TRBJ2-1 and V is TRBV18; maybe TRBD1 (7 bases). The germline CDR1 and CDR2 sequences are KGHSH and LQKENI. This CDR3 spans 14 amino acids. V was cut by 8 bases and J by 5 bases, with 16 bases left in between. The CDR3 reads CASAGTEVNNEQFF. The CDR3 DNA sequence: TGTGCCAGCGCGGGGACAGAGGTCAACAATGAGCAGTTCTTC.

The DNA of the CDR3 is TGTGCCAGTATGAGGCAGGGGACTACCAACACCGGGGAGCTGTTTTTT. It translates to CASMRQGTTNTGELFF. The gene calls are TRBV19 and TRBJ2-2, with D possibly TRBD2 on 7 matching bases. CDR3 length: 16 amino acids. Germline CDR1 LNHDA, CDR2 SQIVND (reference sequence). Trimming shortened V by 7 bases and J by 2 bases, and 17 bases separated the two germline ends.

This sequence joins TRBV27 and TRBJ2-5; 11 nucleotides agree with TRBD1. The CDR3 spans 13 residues. V lost 4 bases, J lost 8 bases, and 3 bases stayed unmatched. CDR1 MNHEY and CDR2 SMNVEV come from the germline V gene (reference sequence). The CDR3 nucleotides read TGTGCCAGCAGTTCATGGACAGGGGGCACCCAGTACTTC. Translating it yields CASSSWTGGTQYF.

This clone occurred a few times. This rearrangement joins TRBV7-3 to TRBJ2-3; 12 nucleotides match TRBD2. V shed 4 bases, J shed 5 bases, and the junction held 4 bases outside the gene matches. This CDR3 comprises 15 residues. The germline V gene has CDR1 SGHTA and CDR2 FQGTGA. The CDR3, as DNA: TGTGCCAGCAGCTCTAGCGGGGGGGCGGGAGATACGCAGTATTTT. This sequence encodes CASSSSGGAGDTQYF.

The chain employs TRBV28 and TRBJ1-2; 10 positions match TRBD1. V was pared by 5 bases and J by 5 bases, with 11 bases of the junction left unmatched. CDR3 length: 16 residues. Germline V gene sequence: CDR1 MDHEN, CDR2 SYDVKM. The CDR3 DNA reads TGTGCCAGCAGTATTACCGGGACAGGGGAACTTTATGGCTACACCTTC. Amino acid sequence: CASSITGTGELYGYTF.

This clone turned up a few times. The chain recombines TRBV6-6 with TRBJ1-1; D call uncertain. CDR3 length: 13 amino acids. V shed 10 bases and J shed 4 bases, with 16 bases lying between them. Germline V gene sequence: CDR1 MNHNY, CDR2 SVGAGI (reference sequence). The CDR3 bases are TGTGCCATTTCCGACACTCTGGCCACTGAAGCTTTCTTT. This encodes CAISDTLATEAFF.

The gene calls are TRBV2 and TRBJ2-3; 9 nucleotides match TRBD1. The germline V gene has CDR1 SNHLY and CDR2 FYNNEI. The CDR3 is 16 residues long. V was clipped by 3 bases and J by 2 bases; unmatched bases: 6. Written as DNA, the CDR3 is TGTGCCAGCAGTGAGCCCGGACAGGGGACCACAGATACGCAGTATTTT. Amino acid sequence: CASSEPGQGTTDTQYF.

In this sample, this clone turned up a few times. The chain links TRBV4-3 to TRBJ1-3, with no clear D. Trimming left V 4 bases short and J 4 bases short, with 2 bases between. The CDR3 runs to 11 residues. The germline V gene has CDR1 LGHNA and CDR2 YSLEER. CDR3 nucleotide sequence: TGCGCCAGCAGCCCGGGAAACACCATATATTTT. Protein sequence: CASSPGNTIYF.

The chain carries TRBV7-2 and TRBJ2-7; possible D gene TRBD2, 6 bases. The CDR3 is 16 amino acids. V was pared by 1 base and J by 2 bases, with 15 bases between. Germline lookup yields CDR1 SGHTA and CDR2 FQGNSA. The CDR3 reads CASSLVGTGTPYEQYF. The CDR3 DNA is TGTGCCAGCAGCTTAGTCGGGACTGGTACCCCCTACGAGCAGTACTTC.

This chain uses TRBV5-1 with TRBJ2-5; no reliable D call. Germline V gene lookup returns CDR1 SGHRS and CDR2 YFSETQ. The CDR3 covers 14 residues. V shed 4 bases and J shed 4 bases, with 14 bases lying between them. The CDR3 spells CASSGLPPPETQYF. The CDR3 nucleotides are TGCGCCAGCAGCGGCCTTCCACCTCCAGAGACCCAGTACTTC.

The CDR3 sequence is CASSAGRGQRSGNTIYF. In DNA form, the CDR3 reads TGTGCCAGCAGTGCAGGGAGGGGACAACGCTCTGGAAACACCATATATTTT. The V gene is TRBV11-3, the J gene TRBJ1-3, with D perhaps matching TRBD1 (6 bases). CDR1 and CDR2 (germline): SGHNT, YENEEA. The CDR3 loop spans 17 amino acids. Trimming cost V 6 bases and J 0 bases, with 18 bases left between them.

This chain uses TRBV10-2 with TRBJ1-6; D might be TRBD1 (5 bases). The CDR3 extends over 13 amino acids. Germline V gene lookup returns CDR1 WSHSY and CDR2 SAAADI. V lost 2 bases to trimming and J lost 9 bases, with 8 bases between them. This CDR3 is CASSEGGVSPLHF. The CDR3 region has the DNA TGCGCCAGCAGTGAGGGGGGGGTTTCACCCCTCCACTTT.

The rearrangement joins TRBV28 to TRBJ1-2, with D hard to call. Germline CDR1 and CDR2: MDHEN and SYDVKM. The CDR3 has 12 residues. The V and J ends lost 7 bases and 7 bases respectively, with 13 bases between them. CDR3 sequence (DNA): TGTGCCAGCACTAACCGGTATGGTGGCTACACCTTC. Translating it yields CASTNRYGGYTF.

This chain connects TRBV6-1 to TRBJ1-6; 9 bases are shared with TRBD1. The CDR3 is 17 residues long. V gave up 3 bases and J gave up 11 bases; unmatched junction bases: 14. Germline V gene lookup returns CDR1 MNHNS and CDR2 SASEGT. The CDR3 loop is CASSEGQGMPPPAPLHF. CDR3 nucleotides: TGTGCCAGCAGTGAGGGACAGGGCATGCCTCCCCCAGCACCCCTCCACTTT.

The rearrangement links TRBV28 to TRBJ2-1, with 11 bases identical to TRBD1. The CDR3 has 15 residues. After removal of 0 bases from V and 7 bases from J, the junction contained 2 bases not matched to a gene. Germline lookup yields CDR1 MDHEN and CDR2 SYDVKM. For the CDR3, the DNA is TGTGCCAGCAGTTTATGGGACAGGGGGCAAAATGAGCAGTTCTTC. Its translation: CASSLWDRGQNEQFF. Filled out from reference TRBV28 and TRBJ2-1, the complete variable domain reads DVKVTQSSRYLVKRTGEKVFLECVQDMDHENMFWYRQDPGLGLRLIYFSYDVKMKEKGDIPEGYSVSREKKERFSLILESASTNQTSMYLCASSLWDRGQNEQFFGPGTRLTVL.

This clone was recorded a few times. This sequence joins TRBV7-6 and TRBJ1-1; tentative D call: TRBD1 (5 bases). The germline gives CDR1 SGHVS, CDR2 FNYEAQ. The CDR3 extends over 12 amino acids. Trimming left V 5 bases short and J 5 bases short, with 9 bases between. The CDR3 protein is CASSGGGTEAFF. CDR3 in DNA: TGTGCCAGCAGCGGGGGGGGAACTGAAGCTTTCTTT.

V usage is TRBV27 and J usage is TRBJ2-3, with 10 bases that match TRBD2. In germline, CDR1 is MNHEY, CDR2 SMNVEV (reference sequence). The CDR3 consists of 17 residues. The J segment lost 2 bases and the V segment lost 4 bases, leaving 9 bases of the junction unmatched. The DNA of the CDR3 is TGTGCCAGCAGTTCGATACGGACTAGCGGACCCACAGATACGCAGTATTTT. This translates into CASSSIRTSGPTDTQYF.

This clone has only a few counts. CDR3 in amino acids: CASSLRAEAFF. In nucleotides, the CDR3 is TGTGCCAGTAGTCTTCGAGCTGAAGCTTTCTTT. V usage is TRBV19 and J usage is TRBJ1-1; the D is unclear. The V end lost 5 bases, the J end lost 6 bases, and 7 bases lay between the germline ends. This CDR3 has 11 residues. The V gene's germline CDR1 is LNHDA and CDR2 SQIVND (reference sequence).